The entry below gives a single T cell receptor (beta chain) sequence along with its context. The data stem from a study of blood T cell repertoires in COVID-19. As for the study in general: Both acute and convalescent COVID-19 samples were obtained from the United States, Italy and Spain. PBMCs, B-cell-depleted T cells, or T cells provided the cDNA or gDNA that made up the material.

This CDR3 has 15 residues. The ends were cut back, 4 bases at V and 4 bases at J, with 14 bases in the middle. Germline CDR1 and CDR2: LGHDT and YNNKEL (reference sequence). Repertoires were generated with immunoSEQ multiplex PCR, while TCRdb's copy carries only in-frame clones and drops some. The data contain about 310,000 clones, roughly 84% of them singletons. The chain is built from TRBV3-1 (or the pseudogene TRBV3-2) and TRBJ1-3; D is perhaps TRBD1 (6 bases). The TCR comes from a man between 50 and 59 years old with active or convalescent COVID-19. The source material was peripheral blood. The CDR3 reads CASSPLGQTGNTIYF. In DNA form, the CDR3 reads TGTGCCAGCAGCCCCTTGGGACAAACGGGAAACACCATATATTTT.